This T cell receptor (beta chain) emerged from a study of shared clonotypes between healthy human individuals. The wider study: The donor group consisted of two women and a few men, aged 18 to 49.

General observations from the study: Across subsets, estimated richness was generally greater for naive than for memory populations.

Replicate sorted-subset PCRs were loaded with around 0.2 ug DNA, roughly 33,000 T cell genomes. Profiled with immunoSEQ multiplex PCR; TCRdb holds only in-frame clones, not every one. The profile covers some 500,000 clones, with approximately 94% appearing a single time and 0.05% to 0.08% taken by the ten largest. V dropped 2 bases and J dropped 1 base, with 8 bases sitting between them. The CDR3 sequence is 15 residues long. Germline CDR1 and CDR2: SGHAT and FQDESV (reference sequence). Remarks on this clone: The antigen remains unidentified.

The sequenced sample was naive CD4+ T cells sorted from blood. The sample's subset: CD45RA+ positively selected. This receptor was identified in a woman in her 30s in good health. The chain couples TRBV11-1 to TRBJ2-2; no firm D call. CDR3 bases: TGTGCCAGCAGCTTATCAACCGGGAACACCGGGGAGCTGTTTTTT. Translated, it gives CASSLSTGNTGELFF.